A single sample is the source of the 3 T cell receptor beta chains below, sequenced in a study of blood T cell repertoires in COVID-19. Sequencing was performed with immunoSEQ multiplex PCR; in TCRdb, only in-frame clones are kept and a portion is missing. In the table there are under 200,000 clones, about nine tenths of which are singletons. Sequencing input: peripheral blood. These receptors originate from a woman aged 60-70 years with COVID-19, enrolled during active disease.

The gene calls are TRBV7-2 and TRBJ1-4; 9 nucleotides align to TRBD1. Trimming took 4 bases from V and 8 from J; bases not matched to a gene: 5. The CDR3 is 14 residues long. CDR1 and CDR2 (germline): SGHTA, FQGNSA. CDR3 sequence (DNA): TGTGCCAGCAGCTGGGACAGGGCTCAGGAAAAACTGTTTTTT. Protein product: CASSWDRAQEKLFF. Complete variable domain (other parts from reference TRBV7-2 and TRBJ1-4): GAGVSQSPSNKVTEKGKDVELRCDPISGHTALYWYRQSLGQGLEFLIYFQGNSAPDKSGLPSDRFSAERTGGSVSTLTIQRTQQEDSAVYLCASSWDRAQEKLFFGSGTQLSVL.

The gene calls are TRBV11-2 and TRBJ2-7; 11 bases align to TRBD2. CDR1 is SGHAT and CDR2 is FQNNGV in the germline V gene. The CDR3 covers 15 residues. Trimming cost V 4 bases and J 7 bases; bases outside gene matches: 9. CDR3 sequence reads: CASSSTTSGTVEQYF. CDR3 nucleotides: TGTGCCAGCAGCTCTACGACTAGCGGGACGGTGGAGCAGTACTTC.

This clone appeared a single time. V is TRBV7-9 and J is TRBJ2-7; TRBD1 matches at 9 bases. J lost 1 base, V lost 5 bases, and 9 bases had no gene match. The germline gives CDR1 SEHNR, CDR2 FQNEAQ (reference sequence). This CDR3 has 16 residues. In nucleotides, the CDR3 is TGTGCCAGCAGCGCCACAGGGGGCGTTTTTTCCTACGAGCAGTACTTC. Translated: CASSATGGVFSYEQYF. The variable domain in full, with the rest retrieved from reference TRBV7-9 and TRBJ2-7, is DTGVSQNPRHKITKRGQNVTFRCDPISEHNRLYWYRQTLGQGPEFLTYFQNEAQLEKSRLLSDRFSAERPKGSFSTLEIQRTEQGDSAMYLCASSATGGVFSYEQYFGPGTRLTVT.